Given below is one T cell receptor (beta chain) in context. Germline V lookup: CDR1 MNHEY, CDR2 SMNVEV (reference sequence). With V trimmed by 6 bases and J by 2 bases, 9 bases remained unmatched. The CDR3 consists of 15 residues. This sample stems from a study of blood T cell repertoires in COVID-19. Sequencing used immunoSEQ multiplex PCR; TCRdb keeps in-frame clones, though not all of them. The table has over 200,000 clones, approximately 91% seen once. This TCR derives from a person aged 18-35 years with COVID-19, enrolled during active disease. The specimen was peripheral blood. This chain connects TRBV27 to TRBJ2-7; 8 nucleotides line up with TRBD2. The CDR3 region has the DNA TGTGCCAGCAGCCCTCGGGAGGGGGGGACCTACGAGCAGTACTTC. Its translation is CASSPREGGTYEQYF.